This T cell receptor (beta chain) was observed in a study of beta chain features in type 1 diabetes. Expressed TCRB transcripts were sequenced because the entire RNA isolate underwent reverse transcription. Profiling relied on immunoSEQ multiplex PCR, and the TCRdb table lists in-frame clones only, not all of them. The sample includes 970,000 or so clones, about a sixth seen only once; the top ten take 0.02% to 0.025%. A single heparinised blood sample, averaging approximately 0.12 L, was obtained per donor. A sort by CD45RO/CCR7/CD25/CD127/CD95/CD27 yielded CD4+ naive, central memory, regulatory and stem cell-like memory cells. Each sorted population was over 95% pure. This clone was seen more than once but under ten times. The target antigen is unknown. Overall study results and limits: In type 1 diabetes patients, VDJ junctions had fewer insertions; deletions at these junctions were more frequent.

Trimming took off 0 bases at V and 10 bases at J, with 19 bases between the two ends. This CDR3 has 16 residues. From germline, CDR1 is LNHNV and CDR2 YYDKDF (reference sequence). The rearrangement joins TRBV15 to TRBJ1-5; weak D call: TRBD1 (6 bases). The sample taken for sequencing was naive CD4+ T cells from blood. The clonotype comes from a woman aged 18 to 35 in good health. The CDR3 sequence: CATSRDLAGAGKPQHF. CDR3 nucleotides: TGTGCCACCAGCAGAGATTTGGCAGGGGCTGGAAAACCCCAGCATTTT.